Listed here are 7 T cell receptor beta chains from one sample, sequenced in a study of glioma-infiltrating T cells after dendritic cell vaccination. Time point given: after dendritic cell vaccination, including at tumor progression/relapse. The data were produced by immunoSEQ multiplex PCR, yet TCRdb's version contains in-frame clones alone and is incomplete. The repertoire holds just under 100,000 clones, with 80% as singletons. Sequencing used blood, obtained after dendritic cell vaccination. The source of these receptors is a human donor with glioblastoma.

V gene TRBV18 combines with J gene TRBJ1-1; D remains unclear. The CDR3 consists of 15 residues. From germline, CDR1 is KGHSH and CDR2 LQKENI. Trimming took off 2 bases at V and 2 bases at J, with 12 bases between the two ends. Here the CDR3 reads CASSPISDPNTEAFF. DNA of the CDR3: TGTGCCAGCTCACCAATTAGCGATCCAAACACTGAAGCTTTCTTT.

The V and J genes are TRBV6-5 and TRBJ1-1; 7 bases agree with TRBD1. The CDR3 spans 13 residues. The ends lost 4 bases at V and 4 bases at J; junction bases unmatched: 3. Germline CDR1 reads MNHEY; CDR2 reads SVGAGI. CDR3 loop: CASSSSGGTEAFF. Written as DNA, the CDR3 is TGTGCCAGCAGTTCCTCAGGGGGCACTGAAGCTTTCTTT.

V gene TRBV6-1 combines with J gene TRBJ1-2; D remains unclear. Trimming pared 2 bases from V and 3 bases from J, leaving 10 bases between. The CDR3 loop spans 14 amino acids. Germline lookup yields CDR1 MNHNS and CDR2 SASEGT. The CDR3 sequence is CASSELGTYYGYTF. The CDR3 nucleotides are TGTGCCAGCAGTGAACTAGGCACATACTATGGCTACACCTTC.

The J gene is TRBJ2-5, the V gene TRBV6-5, with D unresolved. Germline lookup yields CDR1 MNHEY and CDR2 SVGAGI. V was clipped by 6 bases and J by 5 bases, with 7 bases between them. The CDR3 sequence is 11 residues long. CDR3 region: CASSPAETQYF. In nucleotides, the CDR3 is TGTGCCAGCAGCCCCGCGGAGACCCAGTACTTC.

CDR3 DNA sequence: TGTGCCAGCAGCGTCCGGGACATTCAGTACTTC. Its translation: CASSVRDIQYF. The chain has TRBV5-8 and TRBJ2-5, with no clear D. Gene TRBJ2-4 matches the end of the DNA better, so the J call may be wrong. This CDR3 region has 11 residues. Germline lookup yields CDR1 SGHTS and CDR2 YDEGEE.

This sequence joins TRBV2 and TRBJ2-4; D gene uncertain. Germline V gives CDR1 SNHLY, CDR2 FYNNEI. The CDR3 is 14 residues long. Trimming stripped 5 bases from V and 1 base from J, with 9 bases between. This CDR3 is CASSQGVAKNIQYF. Here the CDR3 DNA reads TGTGCCAGCAGTCAAGGAGTGGCCAAAAACATTCAGTACTTC.

The chain couples TRBV30 to TRBJ2-7; 15 nucleotides align to TRBD2. The germline V gene encodes CDR1 GTSNPN and CDR2 SVGIG (reference sequence). Trimming removed 5 bases from V and 6 bases from J; junction bases left unmatched: 11. CDR3 length: 16 residues. The CDR3 sequence: CAWSGLAGGAGTEQYF. In nucleotides, the CDR3 is TGTGCCTGGTCCGGACTAGCGGGAGGGGCGGGAACCGAGCAGTACTTC. The variable domain in full, completed from reference TRBV30 and TRBJ2-7, reads SQTIHQWPATLVQPVGSPLSLECTVEGTSNPNLYWYRQAAGRGLQLLFYSVGIGQISSEVPQNLSASRPQDRQFILSSKKLLLSDSGFYLCAWSGLAGGAGTEQYFGPGTRLTVT.